The 21 T cell receptor beta chains below were found in one sample sequenced in a study of cytomegalovirus exposure and HLA in healthy donors. The PCR employed 60 Vbeta primers together with 13 Jbeta primers. Clones were sequenced by immunoSEQ multiplex PCR, and TCRdb holds only the in-frame ones, with some missing. The data hold about 160,000 clones, with about four fifths observed a single time. Specimen: PBMCs. The source is a woman in her forties or fifties in good health and CMV-seropositive.

The genes are TRBV7-3 and TRBJ1-1; 9 bases match TRBD1. V shed 5 bases and J 9 bases; nucleotides not matched to a gene: 7. The germline gives CDR1 SGHTA, CDR2 FQGTGA. The CDR3 spans 13 residues. CDR3 protein: CASSQSHRGQAFF. CDR3 DNA: TGTGCCAGCAGCCAAAGCCACAGGGGGCAAGCTTTCTTT.

The chain joins TRBV2 to TRBJ2-7, with 9 nucleotides matching TRBD1. After removal of 4 bases from V and 6 bases from J, the junction contained 10 bases not matched to a gene. This CDR3 has 15 residues. Germline CDR1 is SNHLY and CDR2 is FYNNEI. The CDR3 DNA reads TGTGCCAGCAGTGTCCCGGGACAGGGTGTTGGCGAGCAGTACTTC. The encoded protein is CASSVPGQGVGEQYF.

The chain carries TRBV28 and TRBJ1-2, with 7 bases fitting TRBD1. In germline, CDR1 is MDHEN, CDR2 SYDVKM. CDR3 length: 13 residues. J was trimmed by 8 bases and V by 6 bases; bases with no gene match: 9. The CDR3: CASRPQGPVGYTF. The CDR3 DNA reads TGTGCCAGCAGACCACAGGGGCCGGTCGGCTACACCTTC.

The chain employs TRBV27 and TRBJ1-5; unclear D gene. This CDR3 contains 14 residues. Germline lookup yields CDR1 MNHEY and CDR2 SMNVEV (reference sequence). V was trimmed by 3 bases and J by 5 bases, leaving 11 bases between them. CDR3 in amino acids: CASSLMGGDQPQHF. CDR3 bases: TGTGCCAGCAGTTTGATGGGCGGGGATCAGCCCCAGCATTTT.

The chain employs TRBV10-3 and TRBJ2-7; tentatively, D is TRBD1 (5 bases). Trimming pared 6 bases from V and 2 bases from J, leaving 11 bases between. The CDR3 extends over 13 amino acids. CDR1 is ENHRY, CDR2 SYGVKD, per germline. The CDR3, as DNA: TGTGCCATCAGCCAGACAGCAACCTACGAGCAGTACTTC. Translated: CAISQTATYEQYF.

This clone was detected only once. The chain couples TRBV7-3 to TRBJ1-1; 9 bases align to TRBD1. The V gene end was trimmed by 2 bases and the J gene end by 5 bases; junction bases not matched to a gene: 6. CDR1 and CDR2 from the germline V gene are SGHTA and FQGTGA. The CDR3 length is 15 residues. This chain's CDR3 is CASSLAGQGWTEAFF. Written as DNA, the CDR3 is TGTGCCAGCAGCTTAGCGGGACAGGGTTGGACTGAAGCTTTCTTT.

CDR3 sequence reads: CASSFSPISGGVRDTQYF. The CDR3 nucleotides are TGTGCCAGCAGCTTTTCCCCAATCAGCGGGGGGGTCAGGGATACGCAGTATTTT. The V and J genes are TRBV11-3 and TRBJ2-3; 10 positions agree with TRBD2. Per the germline V gene, CDR1 is SGHNT and CDR2 is YENEEA. The CDR3 is made up of 18 amino acids. Losses at the gene ends were 3 bases for V and 6 bases for J; bases not matched to a gene: 15.

This rearrangement joins TRBV28 to TRBJ1-5; no reliable D call. CDR3 length: 15 amino acids. V gave up 5 bases and J gave up 9 bases, with 20 bases separating them. Looked up from germline, CDR1 is MDHEN and CDR2 is SYDVKM. Here the CDR3 reads CASSRPTPTGVPQHF. CDR3 bases: TGTGCCAGCAGTCGACCAACACCTACCGGGGTGCCCCAGCATTTT.

CDR3 coding DNA: TGTGCCACCAGCAGGAAGAGGAGCACAGATACGCAGTATTTT. Translation gives CATSRKRSTDTQYF. The chain employs TRBV15 and TRBJ2-3; the D is unclear. CDR1 is LNHNV and CDR2 is YYDKDF in the germline V gene (reference sequence). The V end lost 3 bases, the J end lost 0 bases, and 7 bases lay between the germline ends. CDR3 size: 14 residues. The full variable domain, in which reference TRBV15 and TRBJ2-3 provide the parts outside the CDR3, is DAMVIQNPRYQVTQFGKPVTLSCSQTLNHNVMYWYQQKSSQAPKLLFHYYDKDFNNEADTPDNFQSRRPNTSFCFLDIRSPGLGDTAMYLCATSRKRSTDTQYFGPGTRLTVL.

This clone appeared once. The chain uses TRBV2 and TRBJ1-2, with 8 bases matching TRBD1. The V segment lost 5 bases and the J segment 6 bases; nucleotides outside the gene matches: 5. The CDR3 is made up of 13 amino acids. CDR1 is SNHLY and CDR2 is FYNNEI in the germline V gene. This CDR3 is CASSYTGGNGYTF. CDR3 nucleotides: TGTGCCAGCAGTTATACAGGGGGTAATGGCTACACCTTC.

The chain combines TRBV7-2 with TRBJ2-7; 8 nucleotides match TRBD2. This CDR3 has 15 residues. Germline CDR1 and CDR2: SGHTA and FQGNSA. After removal of 1 base from V and 0 bases from J, the junction contained 2 bases not matched to a gene. The CDR3 region is CASSLVAGGSYEQYF. CDR3 nucleotides: TGTGCCAGCAGCTTAGTGGCGGGGGGCTCCTACGAGCAGTACTTC.

The chain couples TRBV5-1 to TRBJ2-7; 7 bases map to TRBD1. CDR3 length: 16 amino acids. The trim removed 2 bases at V and 3 bases at J, leaving 11 bases unmatched. CDR1 is SGHRS and CDR2 is YFSETQ in the germline V gene. The CDR3 sequence is CASSFHSDRDLYEQYF. The DNA of the CDR3 is TGCGCCAGCAGCTTCCATAGTGACAGGGACCTCTACGAGCAGTACTTC.

The gene calls are TRBV7-2 and TRBJ2-7; tentatively, D is TRBD2 (7 bases). With 1 base removed from V and 3 bases from J, the gap between germline ends came to 13 bases. There are 15 residues in the CDR3. CDR1 SGHTA and CDR2 FQGNSA come from the germline V gene. In nucleotides, the CDR3 is TGTGCCAGCAGCTTAGGAGACGGGGGGCTCTACGAGCAGTACTTC. This codes for CASSLGDGGLYEQYF.

The chain combines TRBV6-1 with TRBJ2-4, with D perhaps matching TRBD2 (5 bases). Trimming removed 7 bases from V and 1 base from J, with 11 bases in between. The CDR3 extends over 14 amino acids. CDR1 and CDR2 from the germline V gene are MNHNS and SASEGT. Here the CDR3 DNA reads TGTGCCAGCATAAACCGCGGGGCCAAAAACATTCAGTACTTC. It specifies CASINRGAKNIQYF.

This chain connects TRBV2 to TRBJ1-5; D unclear. Trimming took off 3 bases at V and 1 base at J, with 10 bases between the two ends. The CDR3 runs 15 residues. Per germline, CDR1 SNHLY and CDR2 FYNNEI. This CDR3 is CASSERLWSNQPQHF. CDR3 in DNA: TGTGCCAGCAGTGAGCGATTGTGGAGCAATCAGCCCCAGCATTTT.

The chain combines TRBV4-2 with TRBJ1-3; 8 positions match TRBD1. Germline V gene data show CDR1 as LGHNA and CDR2 as YNFKEQ. V lost 2 bases and J lost 0; bases outside the gene matches: 15. The CDR3 runs to 20 residues. The CDR3 DNA reads as TGTGCCAGCAGCCAATGGGACAGGTCACTACGCGAAACCTCTGGAAACACCATATATTTT. This translates into CASSQWDRSLRETSGNTIYF.

The rearrangement uses TRBV7-8 and TRBJ1-5, with 8 positions matching TRBD1. V was pared by 1 base and J by 5 bases, with 4 bases of the junction left unmatched. From germline, CDR1 is SGHVS and CDR2 FQNEAQ. The CDR3 is 15 amino acids. The chain's CDR3 is CASSLGGQDHQPQHF. In DNA, the CDR3 is TGTGCCAGCAGCTTAGGGGGACAGGACCATCAGCCCCAGCATTTT.

V is TRBV5-1 and J is TRBJ2-1; 15 bases line up with TRBD2. Losses at the gene ends were 0 bases for V and 7 bases for J; bases not matched to a gene: 8. CDR3 length: 18 residues. Per germline, CDR1 SGHRS and CDR2 YFSETQ. The CDR3, as DNA: TGCGCCAGCAGCTTGGGGACTAGCGGGGGGGCATTATTGAATGAGCAGTTCTTC. Translating gives CASSLGTSGGALLNEQFF.

The chain combines TRBV19 with TRBJ2-5, with 9 bases fitting TRBD2. The ends lost 7 bases at V and 5 bases at J; junction bases unmatched: 8. This CDR3 contains 14 residues. Germline lookup yields CDR1 LNHDA and CDR2 SQIVND (reference sequence). The CDR3 region has the DNA TGTGCCAGTACACGCGGGAGGGCCTGGGAGACCCAGTACTTC. Translating it yields CASTRGRAWETQYF.

This chain connects TRBV15 to TRBJ1-5; tentatively, D is TRBD1 (6 bases). The CDR3 is made up of 21 amino acids. Germline V lookup: CDR1 LNHNV, CDR2 YYDKDF (reference sequence). V lost 6 bases, J lost 1 base, and 31 bases lay in between. CDR3 amino acids: CATRRARVRGRENLSNQPQHF. For the CDR3, the DNA is TGTGCCACCAGAAGGGCCCGTGTCAGGGGCAGGGAAAACTTAAGCAATCAGCCCCAGCATTTT.

The rearrangement links TRBV9 to TRBJ1-6, with D unclear. Germline V gives CDR1 SGDLS, CDR2 YYNGEE. V was trimmed by 0 bases and J by 7 bases, leaving 14 bases between them. The CDR3 length is 16 residues. CDR3 residues: CASSVERGPRNSPLHF. For the CDR3, the DNA is TGTGCCAGCAGCGTAGAAAGAGGTCCGCGCAATTCACCCCTCCACTTT.